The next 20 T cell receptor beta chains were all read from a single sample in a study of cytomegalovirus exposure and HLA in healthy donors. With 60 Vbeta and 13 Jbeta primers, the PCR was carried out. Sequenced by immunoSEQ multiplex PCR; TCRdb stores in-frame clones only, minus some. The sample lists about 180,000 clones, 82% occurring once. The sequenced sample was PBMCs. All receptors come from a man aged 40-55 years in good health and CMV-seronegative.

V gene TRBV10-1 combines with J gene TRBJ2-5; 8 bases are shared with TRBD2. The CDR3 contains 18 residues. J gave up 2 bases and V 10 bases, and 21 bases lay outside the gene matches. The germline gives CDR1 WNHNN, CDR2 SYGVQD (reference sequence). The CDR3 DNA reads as TGCGCCACAATTTCCGCTAAACGAAGCGGGGGCATTCAAGAGACCCAGTACTTC. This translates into CATISAKRSGGIQETQYF.

CDR3 coding DNA: TGTGCCAGCAGTTACTCGACAGGGGATAAAGATACGCAGTATTTT. The encoded protein is CASSYSTGDKDTQYF. This chain connects TRBV6-6 to TRBJ2-3, with 8 bases lining up with TRBD1. V lost 0 bases, J lost 5 bases, and 4 bases stayed unmatched. Germline V CDR1 and CDR2: MNHNY, SVGAGI (reference sequence). The CDR3 is 15 amino acids.

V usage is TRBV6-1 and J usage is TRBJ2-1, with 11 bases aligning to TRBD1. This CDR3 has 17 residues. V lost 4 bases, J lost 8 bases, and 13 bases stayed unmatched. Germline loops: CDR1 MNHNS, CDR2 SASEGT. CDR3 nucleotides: TGTGCCAGCAGTGCCAAACCCGGGACAGGGGGTTTCGATGAGCAGTTCTTC. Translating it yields CASSAKPGTGGFDEQFF.

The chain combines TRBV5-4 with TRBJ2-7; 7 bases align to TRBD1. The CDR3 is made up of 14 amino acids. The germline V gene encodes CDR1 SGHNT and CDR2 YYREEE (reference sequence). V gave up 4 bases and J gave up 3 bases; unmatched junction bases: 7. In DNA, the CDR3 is TGTGCCAGCAGCAATTCGGGACAGTTCTACGAGCAGTACTTC. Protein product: CASSNSGQFYEQYF. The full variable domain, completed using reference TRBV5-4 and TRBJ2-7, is ETGVTQSPTHLIKTRGQQVTLRCSSQSGHNTVSWYQQALGQGPQFIFQYYREEENGRGNFPPRFSGLQFPNYSSELNVNALELDDSALYLCASSNSGQFYEQYFGPGTRLTVT.

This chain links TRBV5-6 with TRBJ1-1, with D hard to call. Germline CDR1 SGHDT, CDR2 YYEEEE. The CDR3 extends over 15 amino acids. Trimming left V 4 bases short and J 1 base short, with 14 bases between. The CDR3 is CASSPEGRRNTEAFF. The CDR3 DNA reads TGTGCCAGCAGCCCAGAGGGCAGAAGGAACACTGAAGCTTTCTTT.

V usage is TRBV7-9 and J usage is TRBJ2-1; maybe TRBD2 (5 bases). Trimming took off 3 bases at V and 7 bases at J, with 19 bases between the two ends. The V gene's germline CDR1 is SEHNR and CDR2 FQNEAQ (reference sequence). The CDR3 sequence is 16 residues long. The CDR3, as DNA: TGTGCCAGCAGCTTTGGCCTAAGCGGAACCCAGAATGAGCAGTTCTTC. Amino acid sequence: CASSFGLSGTQNEQFF.

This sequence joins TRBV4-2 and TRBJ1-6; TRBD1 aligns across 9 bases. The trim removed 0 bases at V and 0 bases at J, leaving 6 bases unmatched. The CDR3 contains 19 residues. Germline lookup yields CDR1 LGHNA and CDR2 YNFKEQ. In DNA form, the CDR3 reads TGTGCCAGCAGCCAAGATGGGGGACAGGGCGGCTCCTATAATTCACCCCTCCACTTT. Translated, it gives CASSQDGGQGGSYNSPLHF.

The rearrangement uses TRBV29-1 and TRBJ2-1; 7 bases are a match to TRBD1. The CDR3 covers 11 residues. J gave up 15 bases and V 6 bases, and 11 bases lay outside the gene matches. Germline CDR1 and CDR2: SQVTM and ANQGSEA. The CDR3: CSVAGTDFVFF. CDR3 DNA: TGCAGCGTGGCCGGGACAGATTTTGTGTTCTTC.

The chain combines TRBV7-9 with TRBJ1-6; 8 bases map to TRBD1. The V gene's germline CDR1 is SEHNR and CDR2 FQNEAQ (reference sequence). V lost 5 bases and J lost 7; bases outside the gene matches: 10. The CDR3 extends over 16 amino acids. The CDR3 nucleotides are TGTGCCAGCAGCGATCTCACAGGGGGACAGAATTCACCCCTCCACTTT. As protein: CASSDLTGGQNSPLHF.

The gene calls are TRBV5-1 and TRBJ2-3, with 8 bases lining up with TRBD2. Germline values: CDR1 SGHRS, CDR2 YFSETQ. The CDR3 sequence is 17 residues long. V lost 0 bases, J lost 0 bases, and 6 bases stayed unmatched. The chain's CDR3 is CASSLGWSSGSTDTQYF. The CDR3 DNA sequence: TGCGCCAGCAGCTTGGGCTGGTCTAGCGGGAGCACAGATACGCAGTATTTT.

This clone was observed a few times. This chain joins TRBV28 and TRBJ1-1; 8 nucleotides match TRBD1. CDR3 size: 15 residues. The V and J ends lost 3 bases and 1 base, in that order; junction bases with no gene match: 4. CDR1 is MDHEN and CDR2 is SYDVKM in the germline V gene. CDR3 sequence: CASSLARGPNTEAFF. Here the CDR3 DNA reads TGTGCCAGCAGTTTGGCCAGGGGGCCGAACACTGAAGCTTTCTTT.

The CDR3 nucleotides are TGTGCCTGGAGTGTCGGGGCAGGGGGCCTTCGTGGCTACACCTTC. Amino acids: CAWSVGAGGLRGYTF. The chain employs TRBV30 and TRBJ1-2, with TRBD1 identical over 8 bases. This CDR3 region has 15 residues. CDR1 GTSNPN and CDR2 SVGIG come from the germline V gene (reference sequence). J was trimmed by 7 bases and V by 0 bases; bases with no gene match: 10.

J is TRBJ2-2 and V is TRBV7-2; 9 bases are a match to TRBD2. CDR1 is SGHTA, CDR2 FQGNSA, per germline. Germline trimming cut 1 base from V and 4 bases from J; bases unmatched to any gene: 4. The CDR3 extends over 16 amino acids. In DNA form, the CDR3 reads TGTGCCAGCAGCTTAGGGCCTAGCGGGGTCACCGGGGAGCTGTTTTTT. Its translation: CASSLGPSGVTGELFF. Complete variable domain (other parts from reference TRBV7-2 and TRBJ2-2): GAGVSQSPSNKVTEKGKDVELRCDPISGHTALYWYRQSLGQGLEFLIYFQGNSAPDKSGLPSDRFSAERTGGSVSTLTIQRTQQEDSAVYLCASSLGPSGVTGELFFGEGSRLTVL.

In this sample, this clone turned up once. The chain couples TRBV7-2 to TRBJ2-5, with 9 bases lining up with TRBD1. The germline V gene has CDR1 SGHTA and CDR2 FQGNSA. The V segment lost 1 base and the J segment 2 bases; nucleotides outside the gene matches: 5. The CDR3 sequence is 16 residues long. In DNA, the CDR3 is TGTGCCAGCAGCTTAGGGAGGGACAGGGCTCAAGAGACCCAGTACTTC. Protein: CASSLGRDRAQETQYF.

This CDR3 reads CASATLGGRTLYNEQFF. The CDR3, as DNA: TGTGCCAGCGCCACTCTTGGCGGGAGGACCCTATACAATGAGCAGTTCTTC. This rearrangement joins TRBV7-2 to TRBJ2-1; the match to TRBD2 covers 8 bases. This CDR3 has 17 residues. The V gene end was trimmed by 8 bases and the J gene end by 4 bases; junction bases not matched to a gene: 16. Germline CDR1 is SGHTA and CDR2 is FQGNSA.

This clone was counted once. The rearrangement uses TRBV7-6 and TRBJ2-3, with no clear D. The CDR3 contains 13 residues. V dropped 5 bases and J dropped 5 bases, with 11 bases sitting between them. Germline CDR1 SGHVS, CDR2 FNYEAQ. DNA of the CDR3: TGTGCCAGCAGCCCCCCCTCCGGAGATACGCAGTATTTT. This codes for CASSPPSGDTQYF.

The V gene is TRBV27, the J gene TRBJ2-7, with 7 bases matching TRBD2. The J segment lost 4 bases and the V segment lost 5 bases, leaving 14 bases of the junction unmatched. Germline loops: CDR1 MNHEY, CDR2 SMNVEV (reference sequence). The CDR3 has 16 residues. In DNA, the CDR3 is TGTGCCAGCAGTCCCATCCCCGGGACTATTGAGTACGAGCAGTACTTC. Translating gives CASSPIPGTIEYEQYF.

The CDR3, as DNA: TGTGCCAGCAGTTTCAGGGGGCAGGATGGAAACACCATATATTTT. It specifies CASSFRGQDGNTIYF. The rearrangement uses TRBV28 and TRBJ1-3, with 8 bases aligning to TRBD1. Trimming removed 3 bases from V and 3 bases from J; junction bases left unmatched: 4. Germline-derived CDR1 and CDR2 are MDHEN and SYDVKM. This CDR3 is 15 amino acids long.

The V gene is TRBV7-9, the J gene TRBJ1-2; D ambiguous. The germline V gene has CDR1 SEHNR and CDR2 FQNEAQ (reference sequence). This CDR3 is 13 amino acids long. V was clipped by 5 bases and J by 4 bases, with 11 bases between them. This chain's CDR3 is CASSGEALYGYTF. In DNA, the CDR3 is TGTGCCAGCAGCGGAGAAGCACTCTATGGCTACACCTTC.

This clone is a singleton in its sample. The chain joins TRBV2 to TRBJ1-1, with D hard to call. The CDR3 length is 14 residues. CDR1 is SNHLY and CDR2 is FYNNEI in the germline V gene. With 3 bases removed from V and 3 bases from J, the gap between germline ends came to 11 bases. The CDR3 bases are TGTGCCAGCAGTGATGAGGGTTCCTACACTGAAGCTTTCTTT. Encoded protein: CASSDEGSYTEAFF. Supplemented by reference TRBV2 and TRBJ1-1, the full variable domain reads EPEVTQTPSHQVTQMGQEVILRCVPISNHLYFYWYRQILGQKVEFLVSFYNNEISEKSEIFDDQFSVERPDGSNFTLKIRSTKLEDSAMYFCASSDEGSYTEAFFGQGTRLTVV.